This T cell receptor (beta chain) was captured by sequencing in a study of T cell responses to AZD1222 COVID-19 vaccine. Study context: Doses given second, at about 4 or about 12 weeks, were pooled.

The table lists this clone with a few counts. The data were produced by immunoSEQ multiplex PCR, yet TCRdb's version contains in-frame clones alone and is incomplete. This table holds some 100,000 clones, approximately 87% found once. Trimming took 2 bases from V and 2 from J; bases not matched to a gene: 3. There are 16 residues in the CDR3. Looked up from germline, CDR1 is SGHRS and CDR2 is YFSETQ. This TCR was sampled from an adult in good health. The chain recombines TRBV5-1 with TRBJ1-4; 10 bases line up with TRBD1. The sequencing here drew on peripheral blood, taken on day 0 of AZD1222 vaccination. The CDR3 DNA follows: TGCGCCAGCAGCTTCGGGACAGGGGTTACTAATGAAAAACTGTTTTTT. Its protein product is CASSFGTGVTNEKLFF.